Shown below are 15 T cell receptor beta chains from a single sample sequenced in a study of T cell responses to AZD1222 COVID-19 vaccine. The table came from immunoSEQ multiplex PCR; TCRdb's copy has only in-frame clones and leaves some out. The table lists some 96,000 clones, 80% to 90% of them singletons. Here the sequenced sample was peripheral blood, taken on day 0 of MenACWY control vaccination. The receptors shown here come from an adult in good health.

This chain joins TRBV3-1 (or the pseudogene TRBV3-2) and TRBJ1-3; D remains ambiguous. V lost 0 bases and J 4 bases, leaving 10 bases between the germline ends. Germline V gene sequence: CDR1 LGHDT, CDR2 YNNKEL (reference sequence). The CDR3 is made up of 15 amino acids. The CDR3 region has the DNA TGTGCCAGCAGCCAAGACCTTAGGTGGGGAAACACCATATATTTT. Translated, it gives CASSQDLRWGNTIYF.

This chain joins TRBV5-5 and TRBJ1-1, with D hard to call. Per germline, CDR1 SGHKS and CDR2 YYEKEE (reference sequence). Between the trimmed V and J ends, which lost 0 bases and 1 base, there was a span of 13 bases. The CDR3 totals 16 residues. Here the CDR3 DNA reads TGTGCCAGCAGCTTGGCAGATGGTCTACCGAACACTGAAGCTTTCTTT. Translation gives CASSLADGLPNTEAFF.

CDR3 DNA sequence: TGTGCCAGCAGCCAAGTACTAGCGGCAACCTACGAGCAGTACTTC. This translates into CASSQVLAATYEQYF. This chain uses TRBV3-1 (or the pseudogene TRBV3-2) with TRBJ2-7, with TRBD2 matching over 8 bases. The germline V gene encodes CDR1 LGHDT and CDR2 YNNKEL (reference sequence). V shed 1 base and J 2 bases; nucleotides not matched to a gene: 4. The CDR3 contains 15 residues.

The chain uses TRBV7-6 and TRBJ2-2, with 7 bases lining up with TRBD1. Looked up from germline, CDR1 is SGHVS and CDR2 is FNYEAQ. The CDR3 covers 15 residues. The trim removed 2 bases at V and 5 bases at J, leaving 5 bases unmatched. The DNA of the CDR3 is TGTGCCAGCAGCTTACAACCCAGGGGGACCGGGGAGCTGTTTTTT. Translation gives CASSLQPRGTGELFF.

The chain is built from TRBV7-8 and TRBJ2-5; TRBD1 is a possible D gene (6 bases). From germline, CDR1 is SGHVS and CDR2 FQNEAQ. This CDR3 spans 14 amino acids. V dropped 5 bases and J dropped 3 bases, with 13 bases sitting between them. This CDR3 is CASSRDRTEETQYF. CDR3 bases: TGTGCCAGCAGCCGAGACCGGACAGAAGAGACCCAGTACTTC.

CDR3 nucleotide sequence: TGTGCCAGCAGCTTACGGGGAGGGGCCTACAATGAGCAGTTCTTC. Translated, it gives CASSLRGGAYNEQFF. The V and J genes are TRBV7-9 and TRBJ2-1; TRBD2 aligns across 7 bases. This CDR3 comprises 15 residues. With V trimmed by 2 bases and J by 2 bases, 3 bases remained unmatched. Germline CDR1 SEHNR, CDR2 FQNEAQ (reference sequence).

This sequence joins TRBV10-3 and TRBJ1-5, with 8 bases aligning to TRBD1. The CDR3 covers 16 residues. Germline V CDR1 and CDR2: ENHRY, SYGVKD. V trimming: 0 bases; J trimming: 2 bases; junction bases outside the gene matches: 3. The CDR3 DNA reads TGTGCCATCAGTGAGTCAGACAGGGGTGGCAATCAGCCCCAGCATTTT. The encoded protein is CAISESDRGGNQPQHF.

V gene TRBV12-3 or TRBV12-4 combines with J gene TRBJ1-2; D unresolved. The ends were cut back, 11 bases at V and 2 bases at J, with 15 bases in the middle. This CDR3 region has 13 residues. This CDR3 is CAWRQASNYGYTF. The CDR3 DNA follows: TGTGCCTGGAGGCAGGCATCCAACTATGGCTACACCTTC.

The chain recombines TRBV28 with TRBJ2-7; D unresolved. The CDR3 sequence is 12 residues long. Trimming pared 8 bases from V and 3 bases from J, leaving 11 bases between. Germline V gene data show CDR1 as MDHEN and CDR2 as SYDVKM. CDR3 sequence reads: CASLDSHYEQYF. The CDR3 DNA is TGTGCCAGCTTGGATAGCCACTACGAGCAGTACTTC. The variable domain in full, completed from reference TRBV28 and TRBJ2-7, reads DVKVTQSSRYLVKRTGEKVFLECVQDMDHENMFWYRQDPGLGLRLIYFSYDVKMKEKGDIPEGYSVSREKKERFSLILESASTNQTSMYLCASLDSHYEQYFGPGTRLTVT.

This clone showed up just once. The rearrangement joins TRBV20-1 to TRBJ2-5, with no clear D. The CDR3 runs 10 residues. Germline V gene data show CDR1 as DFQATT and CDR2 as SNEGSKA (reference sequence). With 5 bases removed from V and 4 bases from J, the gap between germline ends came to 5 bases. This CDR3 reads CSALGETQYF. Written as DNA, the CDR3 is TGCAGTGCTCTAGGAGAGACCCAGTACTTC.

This rearrangement joins TRBV28 to TRBJ2-5; D might be TRBD1 or TRBD2, each matching 5 bases. Germline loops: CDR1 MDHEN, CDR2 SYDVKM. The CDR3 has 13 amino acids. V lost 7 bases, J lost 4 bases, and 13 bases lay in between. DNA of the CDR3: TGTGCCAGCAATCTTTCTGGGGGAGAGACCCAGTACTTC. Residues: CASNLSGGETQYF. Using reference TRBV28 and TRBJ2-5 for the parts outside the CDR3, the full variable domain is DVKVTQSSRYLVKRTGEKVFLECVQDMDHENMFWYRQDPGLGLRLIYFSYDVKMKEKGDIPEGYSVSREKKERFSLILESASTNQTSMYLCASNLSGGETQYFGPGTRLLVL.

The V call is TRBV9, the J call TRBJ1-1; possible D gene TRBD1, 6 bases. The CDR3 length is 15 residues. CDR1 and CDR2 (germline): SGDLS, YYNGEE. Trimming removed 2 bases from V and 3 bases from J, with 14 bases in between. CDR3 DNA: TGTGCCAGCAGCGTTCGAGGGGGAACCTACACTGAAGCTTTCTTT. Translated: CASSVRGGTYTEAFF.

The CDR3 protein is CASSEPSQGSYEQYF. The CDR3 DNA follows: TGCGCCAGCAGTGAGCCCAGTCAGGGGTCGTACGAGCAGTACTTC. V is TRBV10-2 and J is TRBJ2-7; tentative D call: TRBD1 (6 bases). V lost 2 bases and J 4 bases, leaving 15 bases between the germline ends. In germline, CDR1 is WSHSY, CDR2 SAAADI. There are 15 residues in the CDR3.

The chain is built from TRBV5-4 and TRBJ2-1; 8 bases are shared with TRBD2. Germline V gene sequence: CDR1 SGHNT, CDR2 YYREEE (reference sequence). V was pared by 5 bases and J by 9 bases, with 13 bases of the junction left unmatched. The CDR3 consists of 15 residues. The CDR3 bases are TGTGCCAGCAGACGCCCCGGACTAGCCTTGTCTGAGCAGTTCTTC. Translated, it gives CASRRPGLALSEQFF. The full variable domain, with the rest looked up from reference TRBV5-4 and TRBJ2-1, is ETGVTQSPTHLIKTRGQQVTLRCSSQSGHNTVSWYQQALGQGPQFIFQYYREEENGRGNFPPRFSGLQFPNYSSELNVNALELDDSALYLCASRRPGLALSEQFFGPGTRLTVL.

The chain employs TRBV6-5 and TRBJ1-6; a weak D match, TRBD1 (5 bases). The CDR3 has 15 residues. The germline CDR1 and CDR2 sequences are MNHEY and SVGAGI. V shed 0 bases and J shed 7 bases, with 10 bases lying between them. This chain's CDR3 is CASSYSERGNSPLHF. As DNA, the CDR3 is TGTGCCAGCAGTTACTCGGAGAGGGGAAATTCACCCCTCCACTTT.